The clone carrying this TCR beta chain was recorded once. Its antigen remains unidentified. The PCR was carried out with 60 Vbeta primers and 13 Jbeta primers. Repertoires were generated with immunoSEQ multiplex PCR, while TCRdb's copy carries only in-frame clones and drops some. The data contain roughly 130,000 clones, around 69% of them singletons. This entry is derived from a study of cytomegalovirus exposure and HLA in healthy donors. General study points: Information on immune exposure was restricted to one variable (CMV serostatus).

The CDR3 totals 16 residues. Germline assignment: CDR1 SEHNR and CDR2 FQNEAQ (reference sequence). The V end was cut by 5 bases, the J end by 4 bases, with 18 bases between. The chain combines TRBV7-9 with TRBJ1-5, with D possibly being TRBD1 (5 bases). This clonotype originated in a human donor in good health. Input material: PBMCs. The chain's CDR3 is CASSPIGHASNQPQHF. The CDR3 DNA sequence: TGTGCCAGCAGCCCGATCGGACATGCCTCTAATCAGCCCCAGCATTTT.